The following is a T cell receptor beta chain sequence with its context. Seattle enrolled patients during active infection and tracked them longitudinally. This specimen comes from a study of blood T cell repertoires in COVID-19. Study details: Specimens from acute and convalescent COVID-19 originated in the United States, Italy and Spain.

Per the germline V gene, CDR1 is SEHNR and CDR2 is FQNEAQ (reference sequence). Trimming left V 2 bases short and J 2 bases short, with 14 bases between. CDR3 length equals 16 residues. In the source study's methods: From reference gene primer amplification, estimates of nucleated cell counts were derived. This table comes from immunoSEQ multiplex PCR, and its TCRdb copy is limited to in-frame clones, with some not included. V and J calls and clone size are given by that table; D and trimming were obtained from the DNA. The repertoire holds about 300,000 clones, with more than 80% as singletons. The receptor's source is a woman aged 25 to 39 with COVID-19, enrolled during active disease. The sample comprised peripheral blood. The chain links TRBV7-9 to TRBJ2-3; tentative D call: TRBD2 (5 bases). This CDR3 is CASSLSGKASTDTQYF. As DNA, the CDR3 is TGTGCCAGCAGCTTATCGGGAAAAGCTTCCACAGATACGCAGTATTTT.